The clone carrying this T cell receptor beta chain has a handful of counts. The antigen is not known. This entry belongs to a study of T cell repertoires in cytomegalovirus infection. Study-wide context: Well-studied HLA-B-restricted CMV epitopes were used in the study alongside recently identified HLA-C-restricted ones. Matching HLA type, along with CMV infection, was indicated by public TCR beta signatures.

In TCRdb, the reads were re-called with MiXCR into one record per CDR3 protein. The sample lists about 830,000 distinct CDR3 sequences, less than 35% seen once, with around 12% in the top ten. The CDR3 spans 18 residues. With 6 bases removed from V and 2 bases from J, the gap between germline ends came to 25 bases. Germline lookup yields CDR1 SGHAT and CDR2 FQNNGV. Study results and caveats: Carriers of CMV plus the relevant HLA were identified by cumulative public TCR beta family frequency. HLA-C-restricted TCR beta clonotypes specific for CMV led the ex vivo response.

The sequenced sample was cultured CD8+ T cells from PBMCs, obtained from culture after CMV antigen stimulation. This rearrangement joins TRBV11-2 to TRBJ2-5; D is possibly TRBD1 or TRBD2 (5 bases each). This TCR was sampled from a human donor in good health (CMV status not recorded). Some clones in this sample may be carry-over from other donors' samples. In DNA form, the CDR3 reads TGTGCCAGCAGACCATCTACCCCGGGACGACCCACACAAGAGACCCAGTACTTC. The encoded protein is CASRPSTPGRPTQETQYF.